This is a list of T cell receptor beta chains from one sample in a study of OX40 agonist ivuxolimab in advanced cancers. This table comes from immunoSEQ multiplex PCR, and its TCRdb copy is limited to in-frame clones, with some not included. The sample has tens of thousands of clones, around 70% seen once. The sequenced sample was CD4+ or CD8+ T cells sorted from blood, obtained in a trial of the OX40 agonist ivuxolimab. These receptors were taken from an adult with an advanced solid tumor such as melanoma, head and neck, liver or kidney cancer. The CDR3 runs from the conserved cysteine through the conserved F or W. The D gene is left open where the match is weak. Clone size is given for some rows only: seen once, a few or many times, or a class if the clone is expanded.

clone_size j_call cdr3_length d_call v_call cdr3_aa cdr3_nt
. TRBJ2-7 16 TRBD1 TRBV9 CASSVAPGTGAVEQYF TGTGCCAGCAGCGTAGCCCCCGGGACAGGGGCGGTGGAGCAGTACTTC
. TRBJ2-1 13 . TRBV5-4 CASSLVADNEQFF TGTGCCAGCAGCTTGGTGGCAGACAATGAGCAGTTCTTC
few TRBJ1-5 18 TRBD1 TRBV7-9 CASSLSPGTGGRNQPQHF TGTGCCAGCAGCTTAAGTCCCGGGACAGGGGGCCGCAATCAGCCCCAGCATTTT
. TRBJ2-7 15 . TRBV7-2 CASSLVEGFSYEQYF TGTGCCAGCAGCTTAGTAGAGGGTTTCTCCTACGAGCAGTACTTC
. TRBJ2-6 15 . TRBV28 CASSSQGSWANVLTF TGTGCCAGCAGTTCCCAGGGGAGTTGGGCCAACGTCCTGACTTTC
. TRBJ2-3 15 . TRBV4-2 CASSQDRDRTDTQYF TGTGCCAGCAGCCAAGATCGTGACCGCACAGATACGCAGTATTTT
once TRBJ2-3 13 . TRBV7-2 CASSLFGTDTQYF TGTGCCAGCAGCTTATTCGGCACAGATACGCAGTATTTT
many TRBJ2-3 12 . TRBV7-2 CASSLGPDTQYF TGTGCCAGCAGCTTAGGGCCAGATACGCAGTATTTT
medium-sized TRBJ1-5 17 . TRBV11-3 CASSLALSQDSNQPQHF TGTGCCAGCAGCTTAGCGTTATCCCAGGATAGCAATCAGCCCCAGCATTTT
. TRBJ2-7 16 TRBD2 TRBV28 CASSFNLAGLSYEQYF TGTGCCAGCAGTTTTAACCTAGCGGGACTATCCTACGAGCAGTACTTC
. TRBJ1-2 16 . TRBV1 CTSSQDPEGGNYGYTF TGCACCAGCAGCCAAGACCCGGAGGGGGGTAACTATGGCTACACCTTC
. TRBJ1-2 12 TRBD1 TRBV2 CARQGAGYGYTF TGTGCCAGACAGGGGGCAGGCTATGGCTACACCTTC
. TRBJ1-6 14 . TRBV5-5 CASSLMGHNSPLHF TGTGCCAGCAGCTTGATGGGACATAATTCACCCCTCCACTTT
. TRBJ2-2 17 . TRBV7-9 CASSSPWTFSNTGELFF TGTGCCAGCAGCTCACCTTGGACATTCTCGAACACCGGGGAGCTGTTTTTT
. TRBJ1-5 14 TRBD1 TRBV5-8 CASSFRGRSQPQHF TGTGCCAGCAGCTTCAGGGGGCGTAGTCAGCCCCAGCATTTT
. TRBJ2-2 15 . TRBV30 CAWLPGPLNTGELFF TGTGCCTGGCTCCCGGGACCCCTGAACACCGGGGAGCTGTTTTTT
. TRBJ1-2 13 . TRBV15 CATSGGGGYGYTF TGTGCCACCAGCGGAGGGGGTGGCTATGGCTACACCTTC
. TRBJ2-4 13 . TRBV29-1 CSMRLGRGDIQYF TGCAGTATGAGGCTAGGGCGAGGGGACATTCAGTACTTC
. TRBJ2-1 13 TRBD1 TRBV28 CASWDRENNEQFF TGTGCCAGCTGGGACAGGGAAAACAATGAGCAGTTCTTC
. TRBJ2-7 15 TRBD2 TRBV27 CASRRGLAGGYEQYF TGTGCCAGCAGGCGGGGACTAGCGGGGGGATACGAGCAGTACTTC
few TRBJ1-1 16 . TRBV4-1 CASSLRLDRVNTEAFF TGCGCCAGCAGCCTCCGACTCGACAGAGTGAACACTGAAGCTTTCTTT
. TRBJ2-2 17 . TRBV4-1 CASTSDRGGLNTGELFF TGCGCCAGCACCTCAGATAGGGGGGGCCTAAACACCGGGGAGCTGTTTTTT
. TRBJ1-1 13 . TRBV4-1 CASSQSENTEAFF TGCGCCAGCAGCCAATCCGAGAACACTGAAGCTTTCTTT
. TRBJ1-1 13 . TRBV9 CASSVGGRSEAFF TGTGCCAGCAGCGTAGGGGGGCGGAGTGAAGCTTTCTTT
once TRBJ2-1 16 . TRBV5-1 CASSLLSSGRYNEQFF TGCGCCAGCAGCTTGCTTTCAAGCGGGCGTTACAATGAGCAGTTCTTC
once TRBJ2-1 15 TRBD1 TRBV30 CAWSVRTGRLNEQFF TGTGCCTGGAGTGTAAGGACAGGACGACTCAATGAGCAGTTCTTC
. TRBJ2-2 15 TRBD2 TRBV10-2 CASRTSGGTTGELFF TGCGCCAGCCGGACTAGCGGGGGGACCACCGGGGAGCTGTTTTTT
. TRBJ1-5 14 . TRBV5-1 CASSFGYGEQPQHF TGCGCCAGCAGCTTTGGTTATGGGGAACAGCCCCAGCATTTT
. TRBJ1-2 12 TRBD1 TRBV19 CASEQGARSYTF TGTGCCAGTGAACAGGGGGCGCGCAGCTACACCTTC
. TRBJ1-1 17 . TRBV10-3 CAISESRLSGVNTEAFF TGTGCCATCAGTGAGTCGCGGCTTTCTGGGGTGAACACTGAAGCTTTCTTT
. TRBJ1-1 14 . TRBV19 CASSHVAPGTEAFF TGTGCCAGTAGCCATGTTGCCCCCGGGACTGAAGCTTTCTTT
once TRBJ1-1 15 . TRBV12-5 CASGLVLAQNTEAFF TGTGCTAGTGGTTTGGTACTCGCACAGAACACTGAAGCTTTCTTT
. TRBJ2-1 15 . TRBV5-1 CASSLARDSGRKQFF TGCGCCAGCAGCTTGGCCCGGGACTCGGGTCGGAAGCAGTTCTTC
. TRBJ2-4 14 . TRBV7-9 CASSLDISKNIQYF TGTGCCAGCAGCTTAGACATTTCCAAAAACATTCAGTACTTC
. TRBJ2-3 17 . TRBV4-2 CASTQQPQSAGADTQYF TGTGCCAGCACCCAACAGCCCCAATCCGCAGGGGCAGATACGCAGTATTTT
. TRBJ2-5 20 TRBD2 TRBV5-1 CASSRRGTSGGAILHETQYF TGCGCCAGCAGCCGGAGAGGGACTAGCGGGGGCGCAATACTTCACGAGACCCAGTACTTC
. TRBJ2-5 15 . TRBV4-2 CASSQDYTGQETQYF TGTGCCAGCAGCCAAGATTATACTGGGCAAGAGACCCAGTACTTC
. TRBJ1-2 15 . TRBV27 CASSLSGRGINGYTF TGTGCCAGCAGTTTATCGGGGAGGGGCATAAATGGCTACACCTTC
. TRBJ2-1 13 . TRBV19 CASSLSGGNEQFF TGTGCCAGTAGTCTGAGTGGAGGGAATGAGCAGTTCTTC
. TRBJ1-1 12 . TRBV5-1 CASSLDAGEAFF TGCGCCAGCAGCTTGGATGCGGGTGAAGCTTTCTTT
once TRBJ2-7 14 . TRBV6-5 CASSYSQGRDEQYF TGTGCCAGCAGTTACTCCCAGGGACGGGACGAGCAGTACTTC
. TRBJ1-1 17 TRBD1 TRBV5-1 CASSSGYGGRGPTEAFF TGCGCCAGCAGCTCCGGCTACGGGGGAAGGGGGCCCACTGAAGCTTTCTTT
many TRBJ1-5 15 . TRBV2 CASKIRPDSNQPQHF TGTGCCAGCAAAATCCGGCCAGATAGCAATCAGCCCCAGCATTTT
. TRBJ2-7 10 . TRBV6-1 CASQGREQYF TGTGCCAGCCAGGGACGCGAGCAGTACTTC
many TRBJ2-1 10 . TRBV7-9 CASGYNEQFF TGTGCCAGCGGGTACAATGAGCAGTTCTTC
. TRBJ2-2 16 . TRBV7-8 CASSPKVGENTGELFF TGTGCCAGCAGCCCAAAGGTCGGGGAAAACACCGGGGAGCTGTTTTTT
. TRBJ1-1 13 . TRBV7-9 CASSLGGGTEAFF TGTGCCAGCAGCTTAGGAGGGGGCACTGAAGCTTTCTTT
. TRBJ2-2 14 . TRBV5-1 CASSLGDNTGELFF TGCGCCAGCAGCTTGGGGGATAACACCGGGGAGCTGTTTTTT
. TRBJ2-1 12 TRBD2 TRBV4-1 CASMYSGGGLFF TGCGCCAGCATGTATAGCGGGGGGGGCCTGTTCTTC
. TRBJ2-7 15 . TRBV5-1 CASSLGGGSSYEQYF TGCGCCAGCAGCTTGGGGGGCGGCAGCTCCTACGAGCAGTACTTC
. TRBJ2-2 12 . TRBV19 CASSKWDGELFF TGTGCCAGTAGTAAGTGGGACGGGGAGCTGTTTTTT
. TRBJ2-3 11 . TRBV4-1 CASSWGDTQYF TGCGCCAGCAGCTGGGGGGATACGCAGTATTTT
. TRBJ2-5 14 . TRBV6-1 CASRADMYQETQYF TGTGCCAGCAGGGCGGACATGTACCAAGAGACCCAGTACTTC